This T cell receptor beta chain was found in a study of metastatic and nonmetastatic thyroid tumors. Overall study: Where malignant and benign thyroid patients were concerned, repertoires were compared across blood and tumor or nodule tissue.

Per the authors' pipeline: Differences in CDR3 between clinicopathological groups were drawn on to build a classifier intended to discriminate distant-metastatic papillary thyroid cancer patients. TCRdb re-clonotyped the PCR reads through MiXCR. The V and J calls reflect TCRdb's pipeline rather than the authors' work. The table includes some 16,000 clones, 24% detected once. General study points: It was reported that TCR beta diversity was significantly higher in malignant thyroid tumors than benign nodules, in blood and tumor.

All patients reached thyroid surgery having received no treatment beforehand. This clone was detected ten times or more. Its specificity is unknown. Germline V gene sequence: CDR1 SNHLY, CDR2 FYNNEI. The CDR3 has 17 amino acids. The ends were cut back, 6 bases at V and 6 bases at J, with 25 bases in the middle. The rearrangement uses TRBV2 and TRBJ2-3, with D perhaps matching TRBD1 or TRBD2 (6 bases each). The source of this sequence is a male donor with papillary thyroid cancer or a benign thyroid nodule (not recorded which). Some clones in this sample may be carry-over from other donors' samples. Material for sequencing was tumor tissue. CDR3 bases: TGTGCCAGCAGCTCAAGGGGGGCTAGCTGGGGGTTTGATACGCAGTATTTT. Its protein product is CASSSRGASWGFDTQYF.